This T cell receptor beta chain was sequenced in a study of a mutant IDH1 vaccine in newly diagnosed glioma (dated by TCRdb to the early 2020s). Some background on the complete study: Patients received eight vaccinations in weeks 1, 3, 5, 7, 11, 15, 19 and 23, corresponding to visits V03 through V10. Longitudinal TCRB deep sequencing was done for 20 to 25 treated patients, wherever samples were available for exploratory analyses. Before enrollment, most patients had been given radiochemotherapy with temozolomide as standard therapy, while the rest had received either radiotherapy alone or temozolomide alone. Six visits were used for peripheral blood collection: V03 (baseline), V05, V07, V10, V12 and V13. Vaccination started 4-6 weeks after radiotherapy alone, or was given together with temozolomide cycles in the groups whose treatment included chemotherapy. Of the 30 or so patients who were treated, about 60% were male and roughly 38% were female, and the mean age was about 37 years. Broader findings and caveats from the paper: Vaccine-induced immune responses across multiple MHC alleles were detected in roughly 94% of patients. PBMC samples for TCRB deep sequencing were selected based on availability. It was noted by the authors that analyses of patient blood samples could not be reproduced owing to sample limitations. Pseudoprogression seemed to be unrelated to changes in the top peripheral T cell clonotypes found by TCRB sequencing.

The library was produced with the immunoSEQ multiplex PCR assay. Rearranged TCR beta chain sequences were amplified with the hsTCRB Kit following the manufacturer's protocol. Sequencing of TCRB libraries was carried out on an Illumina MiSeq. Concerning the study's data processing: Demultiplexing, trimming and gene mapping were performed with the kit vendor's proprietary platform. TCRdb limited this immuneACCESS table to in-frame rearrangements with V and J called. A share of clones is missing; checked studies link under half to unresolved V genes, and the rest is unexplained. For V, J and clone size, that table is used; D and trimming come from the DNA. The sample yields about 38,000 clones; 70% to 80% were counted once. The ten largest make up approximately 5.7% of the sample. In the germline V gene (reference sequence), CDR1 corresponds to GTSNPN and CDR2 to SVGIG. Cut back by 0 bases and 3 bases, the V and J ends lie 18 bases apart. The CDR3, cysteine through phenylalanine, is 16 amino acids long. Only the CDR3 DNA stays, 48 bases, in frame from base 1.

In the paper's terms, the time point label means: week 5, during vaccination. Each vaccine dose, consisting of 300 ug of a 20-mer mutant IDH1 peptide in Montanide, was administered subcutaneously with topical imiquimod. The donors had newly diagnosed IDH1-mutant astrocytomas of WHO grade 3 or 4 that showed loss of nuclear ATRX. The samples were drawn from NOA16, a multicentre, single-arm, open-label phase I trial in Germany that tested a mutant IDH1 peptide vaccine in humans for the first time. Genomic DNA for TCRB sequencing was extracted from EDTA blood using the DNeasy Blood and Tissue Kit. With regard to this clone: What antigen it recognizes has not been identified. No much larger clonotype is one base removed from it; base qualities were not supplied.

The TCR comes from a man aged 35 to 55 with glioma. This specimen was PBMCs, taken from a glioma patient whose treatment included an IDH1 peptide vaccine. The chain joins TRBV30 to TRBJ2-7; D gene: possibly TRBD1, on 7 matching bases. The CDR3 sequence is CAWSVPMGGQNYEQYF. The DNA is TGTGCCTGGAGTGTACCGATGGGGGGACAGAACTACGAGCAGTACTTC. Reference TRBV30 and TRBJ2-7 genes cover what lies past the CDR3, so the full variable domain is SQTIHQWPATLVQPVGSPLSLECTVEGTSNPNLYWYRQAAGRGLQLLFYSVGIGQISSEVPQNLSASRPQDRQFILSSKKLLLSDSGFYLCAWSVPMGGQNYEQYFGPGTRLTVT.